A selection of T cell receptor beta chains follows, all from one sample in a study of T cell responses to AZD1222 COVID-19 vaccine. Assay: immunoSEQ multiplex PCR; the TCRdb copy retains only in-frame clones and omits some. The sample shows about 150,000 clones, around 89% of them seen only once. The source was peripheral blood, collected on day 0 of AZD1222 vaccination. These receptors were collected from an adult in good health. CDR3s include the opening cysteine and the closing phenylalanine or tryptophan. A D gene is named only where the DNA matches it firmly. Rows give clone size only sometimes, using once, few, many, or a class for an expanded clone.

J gene | D gene | V gene | clone size | CDR3 protein | CDR3 DNA
TRBJ1-3 | . | TRBV7-9 | . | CASSFEQSGNTIYF | TGTGCCAGCAGCTTTGAACAGTCTGGAAACACCATATATTTT
TRBJ1-2 | . | TRBV7-2 | . | CASSPLPQVYGYTF | TGTGCCAGCAGCCCACTCCCACAGGTCTATGGCTACACCTTC
TRBJ1-2 | TRBD1 | TRBV13 | . | CASSLGPVPTGDYGYTF | TGTGCCAGCAGCTTAGGACCCGTCCCGACAGGGGACTATGGCTACACCTTC
TRBJ1-1 | TRBD1 | TRBV12-3/TRBV12-4 | . | CASRLDRAAEAFF | TGTGCCAGCAGACTCGACAGGGCCGCTGAAGCTTTCTTT
TRBJ2-5 | . | TRBV6-1 | . | CASSEGPSSETQYF | TGTGCCAGCAGTGAAGGGCCCTCATCCGAGACCCAGTACTTC
TRBJ2-7 | . | TRBV4-1 | . | CASSQAETSLYEQYF | TGCGCCAGCAGCCAAGCAGAGACAAGCCTCTACGAGCAGTACTTC
TRBJ1-2 | . | TRBV28 | . | CASSSRGLNYGYTF | TGTGCCAGCAGTTCCCGTGGACTCAACTATGGCTACACCTTC
TRBJ1-5 | . | TRBV6-2/TRBV6-3 | . | CASSLALENYQPQHF | TGTGCCAGCAGCCTGGCCCTAGAAAACTATCAGCCCCAGCATTTT
TRBJ2-1 | . | TRBV6-5 | . | CASNELSISYNEQFF | TGTGCCAGCAACGAACTATCGATCTCCTACAATGAGCAGTTCTTC
TRBJ2-5 | . | TRBV2 | . | CASSVGLSETQYF | TGTGCCAGCAGTGTGGGGCTGTCGGAGACCCAGTACTTC
TRBJ1-1 | . | TRBV18 | few | CASSLTERNTEAFF | TGTGCCAGCTCCCTGACAGAACGGAACACTGAAGCTTTCTTT
TRBJ2-3 | . | TRBV7-2 | . | CASSLTEGSTDTQYF | TGTGCCAGCAGCTTAACGGAGGGGAGCACAGATACGCAGTATTTT
TRBJ2-3 | TRBD2 | TRBV6-2/TRBV6-3 | once | CASSYLAGGTDTQYF | TGTGCCAGCAGTTACTTAGCGGGGGGCACAGATACGCAGTATTTT
TRBJ1-4 | . | TRBV7-2 | . | CASSWGPGGGEKLFF | TGTGCCAGCAGCTGGGGCCCGGGGGGCGGTGAAAAACTGTTTTTT
TRBJ2-1 | TRBD1 | TRBV9 | . | CASSGSPSRGIMEQFF | TGTGCCAGCAGCGGTAGTCCGTCCAGGGGGATTATGGAGCAGTTCTTC
TRBJ2-2 | TRBD1 | TRBV18 | . | CASSDRGNTGELFF | TGTGCCAGCTCTGACAGGGGGAACACCGGGGAGCTGTTTTTT
TRBJ1-4 | . | TRBV3-1/TRBV3-2 | . | CASSQYGDEKLFF | TGTGCCAGCAGCCAATATGGGGATGAAAAACTGTTTTTT
TRBJ1-2 | TRBD1 | TRBV4-3 | . | CASSQEHRGPSYGYTF | TGCGCCAGCAGCCAAGAACACAGGGGTCCTTCTTATGGCTACACCTTC
TRBJ2-1 | . | TRBV11-3 | . | CASSSYPYNEQFF | TGTGCCAGCAGCTCCTACCCATACAATGAGCAGTTCTTC
TRBJ2-3 | . | TRBV5-1 | . | CASSFSSSTDTQYF | TGCGCCAGCAGCTTTAGCAGTAGCACAGATACGCAGTATTTT
TRBJ2-5 | TRBD1 | TRBV5-1 | . | CASSRDRSQETQYF | TGCGCCAGCAGCCGGGACAGATCCCAAGAGACCCAGTACTTC
TRBJ1-3 | . | TRBV6-1 | . | CASSEGRNTIYF | TGTGCCAGCAGTGAGGGGAGAAACACCATATATTTT
TRBJ2-1 | TRBD2 | TRBV5-1 | . | CASSPGLAGGYYNEQFF | TGCGCCAGCAGCCCCGGGTTAGCGGGGGGTTATTACAATGAGCAGTTCTTC
TRBJ2-5 | TRBD2 | TRBV5-4 | . | CASSTARGGQETQYF | TGTGCCAGCAGCACCGCGCGCGGGGGCCAAGAGACCCAGTACTTC
TRBJ2-7 | TRBD1 | TRBV9 | . | CASSLQTGGSEQYF | TGTGCCAGCAGCCTCCAGACAGGGGGCTCCGAGCAGTACTTC
TRBJ1-6 | . | TRBV5-1 | . | CASSLEGGGNSPLHF | TGCGCCAGCAGCTTGGAGGGGGGTGGTAATTCACCCCTCCACTTT
TRBJ1-1 | . | TRBV5-1 | . | CASSLEQGGAFF | TGCGCCAGCAGCTTGGAACAGGGAGGAGCTTTCTTT
TRBJ2-1 | TRBD2 | TRBV7-9 | . | CASTRLAGGPRQFF | TGTGCCAGCACCAGACTAGCGGGGGGGCCTAGGCAGTTCTTC
TRBJ2-5 | TRBD2 | TRBV6-2/TRBV6-3 | . | CASSYQLHERGGTETQYF | TGTGCCAGCAGTTACCAACTACACGAGCGGGGGGGCACAGAGACCCAGTACTTC
TRBJ1-3 | . | TRBV12-3/TRBV12-4 | . | CASLSSSGNTIYF | TGTGCCAGCCTTTCTAGCTCTGGAAACACCATATATTTT
TRBJ2-2 | . | TRBV6-6 | . | CASIKGHKTGELFF | TGTGCCAGCATTAAGGGACATAAGACCGGGGAGCTGTTTTTT
TRBJ1-1 | . | TRBV5-6 | . | CASSLTTPNTEAFF | TGTGCCAGCAGCCTAACTACACCGAACACTGAAGCTTTCTTT
TRBJ1-4 | TRBD1 | TRBV6-5 | . | CASSTGQGAGEKLFF | TGTGCCAGCAGTACAGGACAGGGGGCAGGTGAAAAACTGTTTTTT
TRBJ1-5 | . | TRBV3-1/TRBV3-2 | . | CASSQRGRGNQPQHF | TGTGCCAGCAGCCAGCGGGGACGGGGCAATCAGCCCCAGCATTTT
TRBJ1-2 | . | TRBV4-1 | . | CASSQDPRAYGYTF | TGCGCCAGCAGCCAAGATCCCAGAGCCTATGGCTACACCTTC
TRBJ2-5 | . | TRBV5-1 | . | CASSLVDRSETQYF | TGCGCCAGCAGCTTGGTCGATAGGTCGGAGACCCAGTACTTC
TRBJ1-3 | . | TRBV7-8 | . | CASSLAGARGNTIYF | TGTGCCAGCAGCTTAGCGGGGGCGCGTGGAAACACCATATATTTT
TRBJ2-2 | . | TRBV7-9 | . | CASSLDLTGELFF | TGTGCCAGCAGCTTAGATCTCACCGGGGAGCTGTTTTTT
TRBJ1-2 | . | TRBV7-8 | . | CASSAYRERRAYGYTF | TGTGCCAGCAGCGCGTACAGGGAGCGGCGTGCCTATGGCTACACCTTC
TRBJ1-6 | . | TRBV28 | . | CASSRQVSYNSPLHF | TGTGCCAGCAGTCGACAGGTATCCTATAATTCACCCCTCCACTTT
TRBJ1-2 | . | TRBV9 | . | CASSVDSRAQYTF | TGTGCCAGCAGCGTAGATTCCAGGGCTCAGTACACCTTC
TRBJ1-1 | . | TRBV19 | . | CASLGRARGNTEAFF | TGTGCCAGTCTAGGCAGGGCCAGGGGGAACACTGAAGCTTTCTTT
TRBJ1-5 | TRBD1 | TRBV19 | . | CASQDRALNQPQHF | TGTGCCAGTCAGGACAGGGCTTTGAATCAGCCCCAGCATTTT
TRBJ1-3 | . | TRBV12-3/TRBV12-4 | . | CASSGGGNTIYF | TGTGCCAGCTCAGGTGGTGGAAACACCATATATTTT
TRBJ1-3 | . | TRBV5-1 | few | CASSPGQTSGNTIYF | TGCGCCAGCAGCCCAGGACAGACCTCTGGAAACACCATATATTTT
TRBJ2-5 | . | TRBV7-2 | . | CASSHGTGQETQYF | TGTGCCAGCAGCCACGGGACCGGCCAAGAGACCCAGTACTTC
TRBJ1-3 | . | TRBV7-2 | . | CASSPLSSGNTIYF | TGTGCCAGCAGTCCACTTAGCTCTGGAAACACCATATATTTT
TRBJ1-1 | . | TRBV12-3/TRBV12-4 | . | CASSLGVGTEAFF | TGTGCCAGCAGTTTAGGAGTAGGGACTGAAGCTTTCTTT
TRBJ1-6 | . | TRBV12-3/TRBV12-4 | . | CASSWGNSPLHF | TGTGCCAGCAGTTGGGGGAATTCACCCCTCCACTTT
TRBJ1-1 | . | TRBV6-2/TRBV6-3 | . | CASSYDRGWTEAFF | TGTGCCAGCAGTTACGATCGAGGGTGGACTGAAGCTTTCTTT
TRBJ2-1 | . | TRBV27 | . | CASSLRPSTVSYNEQFF | TGTGCCAGCAGTCTTCGCCCCTCGACAGTCTCCTACAATGAGCAGTTCTTC
TRBJ1-1 | . | TRBV4-3 | few | CASSQEAGRTEAFF | TGCGCCAGCAGCCAAGAAGCAGGGAGGACTGAAGCTTTCTTT